Listed below are T cell receptor beta chains from one sample, sequenced in a study of T cells in Graves' hyperthyroidism and ophthalmopathy. Each CDR3 protein is one row after TCRdb ran MiXCR on the multiplex PCR reads. The repertoire holds approximately 370,000 distinct CDR3 sequences, with about 18% as singletons. The sample was blood. The receptors come from a woman in her 30s with Graves' hyperthyroidism that later progressed to Graves' ophthalmopathy. Each CDR3 is given without its conserved first and last residue. Each record gives: D gene, J gene, V gene, clone size, CDR3 protein. The D gene is left open where the match is weak. Clone size is given for some rows only: seen once, a few or many times, or a class if the clone is expanded.

D gene: -; J gene: TRBJ1-2; V gene: TRBV7-9; clone size: many; CDR3 protein: ASSLDQPSYGYT
D gene: -; J gene: TRBJ1-2; V gene: TRBV2; clone size: many; CDR3 protein: ASTGIGVPYGYT
D gene: TRBD1; J gene: TRBJ2-1; V gene: TRBV28; clone size: many; CDR3 protein: ASRVTGGGEQF
D gene: -; J gene: TRBJ2-1; V gene: TRBV6-1; clone size: many; CDR3 protein: ATRSRSSYNEQF
D gene: -; J gene: TRBJ2-3; V gene: TRBV28; clone size: -; CDR3 protein: ASSSRDGGTDTQY
D gene: TRBD1; J gene: TRBJ1-4; V gene: TRBV6-5; clone size: many; CDR3 protein: ASSYISDRVLLGEKLF
D gene: -; J gene: TRBJ2-1; V gene: TRBV2; clone size: many; CDR3 protein: ASSLLGNNEQF
D gene: -; J gene: TRBJ1-5; V gene: TRBV12-3/TRBV12-4; clone size: -; CDR3 protein: ASSSRGWGNQPQH
D gene: TRBD1; J gene: TRBJ2-5; V gene: TRBV10-1; clone size: -; CDR3 protein: ASSELGQVQY
D gene: -; J gene: TRBJ1-6; V gene: TRBV3-1; clone size: few; CDR3 protein: ASSQGRQILGSPLH
D gene: -; J gene: TRBJ2-5; V gene: TRBV12-3/TRBV12-4; clone size: -; CDR3 protein: ASSPFRGDQETQY
D gene: TRBD2; J gene: TRBJ2-7; V gene: TRBV20-1; clone size: many; CDR3 protein: SARVGGRASYEQY
D gene: -; J gene: TRBJ2-7; V gene: TRBV28; clone size: few; CDR3 protein: ASRPVVAGEGQGYSYEQY
D gene: TRBD1; J gene: TRBJ1-1; V gene: TRBV10-3; clone size: many; CDR3 protein: AISRQGETEAF
D gene: TRBD2; J gene: TRBJ2-1; V gene: TRBV7-2; clone size: -; CDR3 protein: ASSFSSGGAWEQF
D gene: TRBD2; J gene: TRBJ2-1; V gene: TRBV20-1; clone size: many; CDR3 protein: SARPLAGGYNEQF
D gene: -; J gene: TRBJ1-1; V gene: TRBV6-1; clone size: few; CDR3 protein: ASSHRYTEAF
D gene: TRBD2; J gene: TRBJ2-2; V gene: TRBV19; clone size: many; CDR3 protein: ASSIVAGANTGELF
D gene: TRBD1; J gene: TRBJ2-3; V gene: TRBV10-3; clone size: few; CDR3 protein: AIKGATTDTQY
D gene: TRBD2; J gene: TRBJ2-5; V gene: TRBV2; clone size: many; CDR3 protein: ASLAGNGETQY
D gene: TRBD2; J gene: TRBJ2-3; V gene: TRBV27; clone size: few; CDR3 protein: ASSYTPTSGRAVDTQY
D gene: -; J gene: TRBJ1-2; V gene: TRBV2; clone size: many; CDR3 protein: ASSEKQKSGYT
D gene: -; J gene: TRBJ2-2; V gene: TRBV3-1; clone size: many; CDR3 protein: ASSDGGNTGELF
D gene: -; J gene: TRBJ1-2; V gene: TRBV7-9; clone size: few; CDR3 protein: ASSFFPGINYGYT
D gene: -; J gene: TRBJ2-5; V gene: TRBV15; clone size: many; CDR3 protein: ATSRDLQETQY
D gene: TRBD1; J gene: TRBJ2-7; V gene: TRBV2; clone size: many; CDR3 protein: ASSVTGGAYEQY
D gene: -; J gene: TRBJ2-2; V gene: TRBV6-1; clone size: few; CDR3 protein: ASSDGRGGTGELF
D gene: TRBD2; J gene: TRBJ2-5; V gene: TRBV7-6; clone size: -; CDR3 protein: ASSWSAGDETQY
D gene: TRBD1; J gene: TRBJ2-3; V gene: TRBV25-1; clone size: -; CDR3 protein: ASSGRTGLTDTQY
D gene: TRBD1; J gene: TRBJ1-3; V gene: TRBV11-2; clone size: few; CDR3 protein: ASSERTGHSGNTIY
D gene: -; J gene: TRBJ2-5; V gene: TRBV12-3/TRBV12-4; clone size: many; CDR3 protein: ASSHVLGQGETQY
D gene: -; J gene: TRBJ2-1; V gene: TRBV2; clone size: many; CDR3 protein: ASTQLGGTINEQF
D gene: -; J gene: TRBJ1-5; V gene: TRBV6-2/TRBV6-3; clone size: many; CDR3 protein: ASSYVGGRQPQH
D gene: -; J gene: TRBJ2-7; V gene: TRBV28; clone size: -; CDR3 protein: ASSLTTVGDEQY
D gene: TRBD2; J gene: TRBJ2-1; V gene: TRBV28; clone size: -; CDR3 protein: ASGQVAGVYNEQF
D gene: TRBD2; J gene: TRBJ2-1; V gene: TRBV19; clone size: few; CDR3 protein: ASSTFAGVSNEQF
D gene: TRBD2; J gene: TRBJ2-3; V gene: TRBV5-1; clone size: -; CDR3 protein: ASSFRTSGSLRTDTQY
D gene: TRBD2; J gene: TRBJ2-2; V gene: TRBV2; clone size: many; CDR3 protein: ASTPPAGTSGSTGELF
D gene: -; J gene: TRBJ2-7; V gene: TRBV27; clone size: many; CDR3 protein: ASSLFGRATGSTYEQY
D gene: TRBD2; J gene: TRBJ2-4; V gene: TRBV3-1; clone size: few; CDR3 protein: ASSQLSGGRSKNIQY